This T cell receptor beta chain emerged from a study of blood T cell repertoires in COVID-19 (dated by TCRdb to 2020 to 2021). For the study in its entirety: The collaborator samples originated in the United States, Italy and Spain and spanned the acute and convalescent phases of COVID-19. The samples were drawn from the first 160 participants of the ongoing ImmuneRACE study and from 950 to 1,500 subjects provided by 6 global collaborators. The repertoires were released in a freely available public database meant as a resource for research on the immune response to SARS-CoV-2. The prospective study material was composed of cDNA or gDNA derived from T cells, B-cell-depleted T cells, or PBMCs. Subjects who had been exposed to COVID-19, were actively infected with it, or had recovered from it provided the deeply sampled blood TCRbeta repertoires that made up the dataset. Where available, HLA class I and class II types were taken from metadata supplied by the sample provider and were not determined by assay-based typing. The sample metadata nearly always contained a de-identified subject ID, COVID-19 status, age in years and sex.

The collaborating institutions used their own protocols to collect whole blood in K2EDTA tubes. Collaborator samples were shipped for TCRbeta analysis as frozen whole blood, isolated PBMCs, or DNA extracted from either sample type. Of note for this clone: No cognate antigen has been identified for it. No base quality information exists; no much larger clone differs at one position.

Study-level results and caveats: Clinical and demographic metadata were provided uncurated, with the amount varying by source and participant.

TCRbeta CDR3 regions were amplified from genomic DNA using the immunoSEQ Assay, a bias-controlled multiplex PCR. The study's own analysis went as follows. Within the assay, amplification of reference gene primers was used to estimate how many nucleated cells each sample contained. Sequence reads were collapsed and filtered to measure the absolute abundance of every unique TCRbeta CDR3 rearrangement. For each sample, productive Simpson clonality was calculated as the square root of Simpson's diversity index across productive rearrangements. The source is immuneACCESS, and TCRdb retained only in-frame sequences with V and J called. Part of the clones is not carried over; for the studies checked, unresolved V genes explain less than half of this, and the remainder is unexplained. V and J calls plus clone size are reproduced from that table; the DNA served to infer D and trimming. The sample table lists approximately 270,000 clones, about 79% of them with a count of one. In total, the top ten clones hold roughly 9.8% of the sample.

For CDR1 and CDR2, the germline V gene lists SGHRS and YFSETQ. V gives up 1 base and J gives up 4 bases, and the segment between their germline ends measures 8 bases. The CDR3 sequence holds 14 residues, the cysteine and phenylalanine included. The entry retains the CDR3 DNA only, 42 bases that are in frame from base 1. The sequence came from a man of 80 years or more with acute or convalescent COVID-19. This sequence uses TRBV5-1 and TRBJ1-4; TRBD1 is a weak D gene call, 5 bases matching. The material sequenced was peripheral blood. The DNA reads TGCGCCAGCAGCTTGCAGGGTTATAATGAAAAACTGTTTTTT. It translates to CASSLQGYNEKLFF.